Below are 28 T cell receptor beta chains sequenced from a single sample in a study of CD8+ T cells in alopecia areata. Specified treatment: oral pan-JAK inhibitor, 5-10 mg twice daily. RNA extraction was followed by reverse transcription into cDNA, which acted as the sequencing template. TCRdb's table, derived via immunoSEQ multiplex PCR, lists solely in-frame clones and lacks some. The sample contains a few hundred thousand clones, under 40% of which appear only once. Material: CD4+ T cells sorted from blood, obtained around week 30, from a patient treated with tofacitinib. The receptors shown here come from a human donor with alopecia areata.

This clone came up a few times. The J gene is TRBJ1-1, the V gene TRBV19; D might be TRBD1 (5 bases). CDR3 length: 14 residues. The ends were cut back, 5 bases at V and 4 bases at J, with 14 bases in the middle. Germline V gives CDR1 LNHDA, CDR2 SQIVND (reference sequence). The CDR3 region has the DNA TGTGCCAGTAGTGGGTTGACAGTAGTCACTGAAGCTTTCTTT. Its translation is CASSGLTVVTEAFF.

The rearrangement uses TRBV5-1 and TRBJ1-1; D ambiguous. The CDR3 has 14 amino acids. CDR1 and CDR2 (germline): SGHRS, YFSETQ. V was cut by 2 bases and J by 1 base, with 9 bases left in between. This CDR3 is CASSFSSQNTEAFF. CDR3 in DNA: TGCGCCAGCAGCTTTAGTTCGCAGAACACTGAAGCTTTCTTT.

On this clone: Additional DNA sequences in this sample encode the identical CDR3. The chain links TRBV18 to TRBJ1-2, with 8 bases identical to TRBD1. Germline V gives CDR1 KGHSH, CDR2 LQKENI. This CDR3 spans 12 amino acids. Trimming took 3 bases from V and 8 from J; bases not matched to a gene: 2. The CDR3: CASSPTGDGYTF. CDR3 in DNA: TGTGCCAGCTCACCGACAGGGGACGGCTACACCTTC. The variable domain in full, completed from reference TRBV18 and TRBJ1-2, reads NAGVMQNPRHLVRRRGQEARLRCSPMKGHSHVYWYRQLPEEGLKFMVYLQKENIIDESGMPKERFSAEFPKEGPSILRIQQVVRGDSAAYFCASSPTGDGYTFGSGTRLTVV.

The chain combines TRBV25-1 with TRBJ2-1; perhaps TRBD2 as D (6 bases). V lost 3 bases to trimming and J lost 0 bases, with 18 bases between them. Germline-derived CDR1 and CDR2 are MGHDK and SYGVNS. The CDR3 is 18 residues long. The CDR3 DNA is TGTGCCAGCAGTGAGGGGGTGGGAGGCCCCAGCTCCTACAATGAGCAGTTCTTC. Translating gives CASSEGVGGPSSYNEQFF.

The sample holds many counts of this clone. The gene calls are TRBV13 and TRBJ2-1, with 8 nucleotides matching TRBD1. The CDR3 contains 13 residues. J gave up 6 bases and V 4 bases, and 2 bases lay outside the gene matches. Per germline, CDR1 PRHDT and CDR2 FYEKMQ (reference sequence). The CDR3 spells CASSSGQGNEQFF. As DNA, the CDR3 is TGTGCCAGCAGCTCCGGACAGGGCAATGAGCAGTTCTTC.

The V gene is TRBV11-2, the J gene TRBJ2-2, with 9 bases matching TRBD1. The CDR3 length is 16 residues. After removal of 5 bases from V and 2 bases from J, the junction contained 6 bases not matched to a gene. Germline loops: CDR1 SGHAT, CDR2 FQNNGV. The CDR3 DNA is TGTGCCAGCAGCCCTGGACAGGGGCGCAACACCGGGGAGCTGTTTTTT. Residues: CASSPGQGRNTGELFF.

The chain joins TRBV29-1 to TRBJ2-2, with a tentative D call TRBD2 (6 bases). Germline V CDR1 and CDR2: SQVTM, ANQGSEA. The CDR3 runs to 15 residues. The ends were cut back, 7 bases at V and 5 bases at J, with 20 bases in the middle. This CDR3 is CSGAPEAGTTGELFF. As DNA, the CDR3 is TGCAGCGGGGCCCCCGAGGCAGGGACTACCGGGGAGCTGTTTTTT.

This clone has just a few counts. The CDR3: CASSVRDSLDLYEQYF. CDR3 nucleotides: TGTGCCAGCAGTGTTCGGGACAGCCTAGACCTCTACGAGCAGTACTTC. The rearrangement uses TRBV6-6 and TRBJ2-7, with 7 nucleotides matching TRBD1. This CDR3 has 16 amino acids. Trimming cost V 5 bases and J 3 bases; bases outside gene matches: 13. CDR1 is MNHNY and CDR2 is SVGAGI in the germline V gene (reference sequence).

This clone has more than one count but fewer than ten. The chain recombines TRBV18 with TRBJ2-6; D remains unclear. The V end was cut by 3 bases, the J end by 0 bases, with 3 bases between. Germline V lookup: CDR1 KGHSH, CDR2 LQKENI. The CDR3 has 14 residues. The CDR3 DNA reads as TGTGCCAGCTCACCGGGCTCTGGGGCCAACGTCCTGACTTTC. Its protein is CASSPGSGANVLTF.

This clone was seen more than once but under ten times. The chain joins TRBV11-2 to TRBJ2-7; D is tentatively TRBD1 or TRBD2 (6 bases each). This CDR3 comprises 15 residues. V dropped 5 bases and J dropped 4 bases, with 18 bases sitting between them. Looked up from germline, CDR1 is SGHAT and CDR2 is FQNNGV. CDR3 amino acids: CASSRGTIGEYEQYF. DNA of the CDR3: TGTGCCAGCAGCCGCGGGACAATTGGGGAATACGAGCAGTACTTC.

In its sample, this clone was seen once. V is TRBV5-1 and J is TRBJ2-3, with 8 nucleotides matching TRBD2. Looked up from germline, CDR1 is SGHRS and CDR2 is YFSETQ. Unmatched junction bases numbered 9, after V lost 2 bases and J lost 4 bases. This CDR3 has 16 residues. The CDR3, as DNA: TGCGCCAGCAGCTTAGGACTAGCCCAACGGGCAGATACGCAGTATTTT. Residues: CASSLGLAQRADTQYF.

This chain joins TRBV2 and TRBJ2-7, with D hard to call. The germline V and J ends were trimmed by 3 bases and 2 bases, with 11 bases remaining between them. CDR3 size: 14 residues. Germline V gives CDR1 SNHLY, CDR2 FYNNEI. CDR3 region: CASSDTEPPYEQYF. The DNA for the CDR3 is TGTGCCAGCAGTGACACAGAACCCCCCTACGAGCAGTACTTC.

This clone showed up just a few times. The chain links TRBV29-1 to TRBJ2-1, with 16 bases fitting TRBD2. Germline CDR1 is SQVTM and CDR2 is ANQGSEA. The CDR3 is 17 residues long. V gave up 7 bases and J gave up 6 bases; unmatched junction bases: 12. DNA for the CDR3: TGCAGCGCGGAAGGGACTAGCGGGAGGGAGGGGGGCAATGAGCAGTTCTTC. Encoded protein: CSAEGTSGREGGNEQFF.

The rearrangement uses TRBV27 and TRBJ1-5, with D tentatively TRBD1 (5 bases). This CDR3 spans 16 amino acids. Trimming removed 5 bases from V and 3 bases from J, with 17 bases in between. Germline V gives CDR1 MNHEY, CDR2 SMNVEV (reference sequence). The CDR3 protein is CASSPLGRGDNQPQHF. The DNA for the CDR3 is TGTGCCAGCAGTCCCTTGGGACGGGGGGACAATCAGCCCCAGCATTTT.

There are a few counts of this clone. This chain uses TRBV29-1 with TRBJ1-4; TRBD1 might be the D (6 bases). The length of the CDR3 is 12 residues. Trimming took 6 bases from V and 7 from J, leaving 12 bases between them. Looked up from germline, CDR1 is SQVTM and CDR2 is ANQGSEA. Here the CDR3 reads CSVRGQSEKLFF. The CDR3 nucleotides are TGCAGCGTCCGGGGGCAGAGTGAAAAACTGTTTTTT. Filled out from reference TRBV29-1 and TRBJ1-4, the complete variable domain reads SAVISQKPSRDICQRGTSLTIQCQVDSQVTMMFWYRQQPGQSLTLIATANQGSEATYESGFVIDKFPISRPNLTFSTLTVSNMSPEDSSIYLCSVRGQSEKLFFGSGTQLSVL.

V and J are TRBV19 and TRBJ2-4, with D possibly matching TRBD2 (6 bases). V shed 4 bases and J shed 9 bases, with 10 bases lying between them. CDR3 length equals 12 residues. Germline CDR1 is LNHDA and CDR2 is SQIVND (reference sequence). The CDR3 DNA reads TGTGCCAGTAGTACCCTGGGGGGCATTCAGTACTTC. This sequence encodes CASSTLGGIQYF. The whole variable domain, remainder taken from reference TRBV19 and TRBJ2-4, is DGGITQSPKYLFRKEGQNVTLSCEQNLNHDAMYWYRQDPGQGLRLIYYSQIVNDFQKGDIAEGYSVSREKKESFPLTVTSAQKNPTAFYLCASSTLGGIQYFGAGTRLSVL.

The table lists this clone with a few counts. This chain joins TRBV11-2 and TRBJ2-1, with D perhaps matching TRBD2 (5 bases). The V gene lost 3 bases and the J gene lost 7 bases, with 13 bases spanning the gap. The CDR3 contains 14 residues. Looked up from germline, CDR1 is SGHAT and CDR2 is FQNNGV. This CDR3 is CASSFVREGNEQFF. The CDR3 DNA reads TGTGCCAGCAGCTTTGTTCGGGAAGGGAATGAGCAGTTCTTC.

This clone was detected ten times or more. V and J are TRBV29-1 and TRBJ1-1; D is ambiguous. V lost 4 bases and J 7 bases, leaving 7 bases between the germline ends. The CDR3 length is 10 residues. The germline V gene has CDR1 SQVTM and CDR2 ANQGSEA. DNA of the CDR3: TGCAGCGTTGTTGGGGTTGAAGCTTTCTTT. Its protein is CSVVGVEAFF.

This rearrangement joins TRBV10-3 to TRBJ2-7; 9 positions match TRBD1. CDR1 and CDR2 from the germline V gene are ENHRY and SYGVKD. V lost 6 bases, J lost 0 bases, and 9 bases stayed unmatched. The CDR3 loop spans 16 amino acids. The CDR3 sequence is CAIRAGTGLSSYEQYF. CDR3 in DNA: TGTGCCATCAGGGCCGGGACAGGGTTGAGCTCCTACGAGCAGTACTTC.

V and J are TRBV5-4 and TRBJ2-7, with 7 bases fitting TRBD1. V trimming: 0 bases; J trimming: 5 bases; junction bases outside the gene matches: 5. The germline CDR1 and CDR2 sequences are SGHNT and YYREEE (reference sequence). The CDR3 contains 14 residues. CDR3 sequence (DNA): TGTGCCAGCAGCTTGGGTGGGCAGGGGGACGAGCAGTACTTC. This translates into CASSLGGQGDEQYF.

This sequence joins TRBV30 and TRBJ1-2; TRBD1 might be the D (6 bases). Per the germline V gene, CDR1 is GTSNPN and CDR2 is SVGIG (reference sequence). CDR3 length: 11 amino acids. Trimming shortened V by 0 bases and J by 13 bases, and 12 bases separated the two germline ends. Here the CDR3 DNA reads TGTGCCTGGAGTGTAGGCGGGGGCCGCACCTTC. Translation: CAWSVGGGRTF.

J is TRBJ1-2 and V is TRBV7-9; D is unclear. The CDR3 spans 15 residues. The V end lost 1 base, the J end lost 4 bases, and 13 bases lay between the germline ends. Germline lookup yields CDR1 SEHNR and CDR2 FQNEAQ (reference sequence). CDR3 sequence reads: CASSLDSAALYGYTF. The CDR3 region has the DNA TGTGCCAGCAGCTTAGACTCGGCAGCCCTCTATGGCTACACCTTC. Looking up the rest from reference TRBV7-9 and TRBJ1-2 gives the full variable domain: DTGVSQNPRHKITKRGQNVTFRCDPISEHNRLYWYRQTLGQGPEFLTYFQNEAQLEKSRLLSDRFSAERPKGSFSTLEIQRTEQGDSAMYLCASSLDSAALYGYTFGSGTRLTVV.

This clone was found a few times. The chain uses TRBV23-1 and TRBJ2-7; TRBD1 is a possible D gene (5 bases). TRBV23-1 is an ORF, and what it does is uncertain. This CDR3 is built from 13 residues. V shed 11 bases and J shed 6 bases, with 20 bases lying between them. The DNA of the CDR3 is TGCGCCTCCGGCAAGAGCAGGGTAGGCGAGCAGTACTTC. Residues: CASGKSRVGEQYF.

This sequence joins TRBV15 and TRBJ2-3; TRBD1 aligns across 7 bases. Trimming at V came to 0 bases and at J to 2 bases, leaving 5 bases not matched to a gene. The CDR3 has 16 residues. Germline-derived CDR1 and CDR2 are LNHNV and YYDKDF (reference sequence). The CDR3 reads CATSRDLGQSTDTQYF. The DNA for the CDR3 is TGTGCCACCAGCAGAGATTTGGGACAGTCCACAGATACGCAGTATTTT.

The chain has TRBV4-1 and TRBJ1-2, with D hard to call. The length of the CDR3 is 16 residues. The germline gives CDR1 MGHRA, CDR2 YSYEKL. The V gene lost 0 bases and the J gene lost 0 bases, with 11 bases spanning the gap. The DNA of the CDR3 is TGCGCCAGCAGCCAAGAAGGCGCTACGGCTAACTATGGCTACACCTTC. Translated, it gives CASSQEGATANYGYTF.

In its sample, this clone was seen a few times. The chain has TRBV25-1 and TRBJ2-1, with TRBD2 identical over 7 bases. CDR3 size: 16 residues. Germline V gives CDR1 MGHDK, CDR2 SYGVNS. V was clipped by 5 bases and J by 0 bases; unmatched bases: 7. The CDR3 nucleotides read TGTGCCAGCAGTACCAGCGGGGCCTTCTCCTACAATGAGCAGTTCTTC. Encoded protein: CASSTSGAFSYNEQFF.

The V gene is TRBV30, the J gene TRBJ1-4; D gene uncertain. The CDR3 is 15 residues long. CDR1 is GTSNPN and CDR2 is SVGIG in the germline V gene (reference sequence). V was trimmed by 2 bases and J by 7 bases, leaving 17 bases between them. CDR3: CAWSYSASKGEKLFF. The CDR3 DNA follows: TGTGCCTGGAGTTATTCGGCCTCGAAGGGTGAAAAACTGTTTTTT.

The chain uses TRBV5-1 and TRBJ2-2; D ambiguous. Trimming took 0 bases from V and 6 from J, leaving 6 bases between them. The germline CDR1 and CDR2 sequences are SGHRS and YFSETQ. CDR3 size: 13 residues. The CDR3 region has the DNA TGCGCCAGCAGCTTGGGGTCGGCCGGGGAGCTGTTTTTT. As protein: CASSLGSAGELFF.